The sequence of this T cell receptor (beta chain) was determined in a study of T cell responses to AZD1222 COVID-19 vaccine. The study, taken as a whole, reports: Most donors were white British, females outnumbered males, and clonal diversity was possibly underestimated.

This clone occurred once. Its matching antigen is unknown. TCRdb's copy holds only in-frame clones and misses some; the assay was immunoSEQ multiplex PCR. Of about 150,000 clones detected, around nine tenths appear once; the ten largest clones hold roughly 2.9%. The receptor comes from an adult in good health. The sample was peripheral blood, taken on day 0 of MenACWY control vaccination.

In DNA form, the CDR3 reads TGCAGCGTTGAAGATGCATCCAACTCCTACGAGCAGTACTTC. It specifies CSVEDASNSYEQYF. This chain uses TRBV29-1 with TRBJ2-7; D remains unclear. The ends were cut back, 0 bases at V and 0 bases at J, with 9 bases in the middle. The CDR3 consists of 14 residues. CDR1 and CDR2 (germline): SQVTM, ANQGSEA.